A single T cell receptor beta chain is shown here with its context. Antigen: not known. Germline V gene sequence: CDR1 SNHLY, CDR2 FYNNEI. Losses at the gene ends were 8 bases for V and 5 bases for J; bases not matched to a gene: 10. The CDR3 has 14 residues. Some clones are missing from TCRdb's copy, which holds only in-frame ones; the method was immunoSEQ multiplex PCR. This repertoire shows fewer than 20,000 clones, 70% to 80% found once; its top ten account for about 9.5%. The normal lung sample lay at least 3 cm, and maximally far, from the tumour. These data are taken from a study of immune cell composition in non-small cell lung cancer. Regarding the study as a whole: Tumour TCR-beta clonality showed no significant link to smoking pack-years.

The sample also formed part of further work on CD4 T cells in lung cancer. In that study: CD4+ clones recognizing candidate mutation-encoded neoepitopes were isolated from blood.

The TCR sequence derives from a human donor with non-small cell lung cancer. The sequenced sample consisted of non-adjacent lung tissue. The chain joins TRBV2 to TRBJ2-7; 9 positions agree with TRBD2. This CDR3 is CASVRRGGPHEQYF. The CDR3 nucleotides are TGTGCCAGCGTGAGGCGGGGGGGCCCCCACGAGCAGTACTTC.